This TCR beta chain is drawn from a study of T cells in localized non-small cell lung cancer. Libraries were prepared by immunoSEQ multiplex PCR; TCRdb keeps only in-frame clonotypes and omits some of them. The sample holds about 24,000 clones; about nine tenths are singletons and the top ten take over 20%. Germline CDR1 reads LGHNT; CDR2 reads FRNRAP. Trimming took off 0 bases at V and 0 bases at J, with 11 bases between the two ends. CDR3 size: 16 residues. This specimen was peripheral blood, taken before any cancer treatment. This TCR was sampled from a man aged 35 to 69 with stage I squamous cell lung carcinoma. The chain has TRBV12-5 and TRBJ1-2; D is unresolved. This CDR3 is CASGLVHTISNYGYTF. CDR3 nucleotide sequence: TGTGCTAGTGGTTTGGTACACACTATTTCTAACTATGGCTACACCTTC.